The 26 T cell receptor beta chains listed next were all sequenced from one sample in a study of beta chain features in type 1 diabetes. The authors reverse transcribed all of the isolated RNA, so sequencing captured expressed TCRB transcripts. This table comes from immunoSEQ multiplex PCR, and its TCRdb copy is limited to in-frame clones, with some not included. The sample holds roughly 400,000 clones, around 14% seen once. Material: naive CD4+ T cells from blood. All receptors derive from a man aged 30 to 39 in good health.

The CDR3 is CASSLVGGLAINEQFF. The CDR3 DNA sequence: TGCGCCAGCAGCTTGGTCGGGGGACTAGCTATTAATGAGCAGTTCTTC. The J gene is TRBJ2-1, the V gene TRBV5-1, with 9 bases that match TRBD2. Germline trimming cut 0 bases from V and 7 bases from J; bases unmatched to any gene: 8. CDR1 is SGHRS, CDR2 YFSETQ, per germline. The CDR3 extends over 16 amino acids. The full variable domain, with the rest looked up from reference TRBV5-1 and TRBJ2-1, is KAGVTQTPRYLIKTRGQQVTLSCSPISGHRSVSWYQQTPGQGLQFLFEYFSETQRNKGNFPGRFSGRQFSNSRSEMNVSTLELGDSALYLCASSLVGGLAINEQFFGPGTRLTVL.

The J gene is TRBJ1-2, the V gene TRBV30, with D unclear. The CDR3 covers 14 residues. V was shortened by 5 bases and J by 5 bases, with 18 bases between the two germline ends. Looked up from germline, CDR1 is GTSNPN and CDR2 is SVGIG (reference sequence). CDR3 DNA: TGTGCCTGGTCCCCGGACTCCTCGGGGTATGGCTACACCTTC. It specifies CAWSPDSSGYGYTF.

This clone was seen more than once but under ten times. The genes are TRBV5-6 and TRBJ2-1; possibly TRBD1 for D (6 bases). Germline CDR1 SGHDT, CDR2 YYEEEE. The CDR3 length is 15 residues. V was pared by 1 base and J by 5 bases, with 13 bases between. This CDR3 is CASSLLGQGHNEQFF. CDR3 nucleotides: TGTGCCAGCAGCTTGCTAGGGCAGGGGCACAATGAGCAGTTCTTC.

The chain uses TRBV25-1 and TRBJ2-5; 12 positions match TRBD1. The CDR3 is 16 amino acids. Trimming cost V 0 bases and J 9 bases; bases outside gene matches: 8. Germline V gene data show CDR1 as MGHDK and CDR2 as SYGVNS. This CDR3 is CASSEYGTGGARPQYF. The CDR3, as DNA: TGTGCCAGCAGTGAATATGGGACAGGGGGCGCACGCCCCCAGTACTTC.

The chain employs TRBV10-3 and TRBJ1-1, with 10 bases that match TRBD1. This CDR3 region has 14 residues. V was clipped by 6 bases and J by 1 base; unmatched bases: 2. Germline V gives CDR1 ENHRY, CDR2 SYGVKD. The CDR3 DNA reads TGTGCCATCAGAGGGGACAGGGGGAACACTGAAGCTTTCTTT. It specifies CAIRGDRGNTEAFF.

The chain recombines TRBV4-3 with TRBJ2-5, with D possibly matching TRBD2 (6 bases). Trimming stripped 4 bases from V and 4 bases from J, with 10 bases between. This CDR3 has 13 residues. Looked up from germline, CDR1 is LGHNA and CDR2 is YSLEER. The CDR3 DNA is TGCGCCAGCAGCCTGGGACTGTCAGAGACCCAGTACTTC. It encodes CASSLGLSETQYF.

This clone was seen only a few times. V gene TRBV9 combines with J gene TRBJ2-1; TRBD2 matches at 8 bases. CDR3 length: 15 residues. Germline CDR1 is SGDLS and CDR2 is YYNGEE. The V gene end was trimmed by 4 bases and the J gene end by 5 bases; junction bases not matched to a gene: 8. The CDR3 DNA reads TGTGCCAGCAGCCCTCCGGGACTAGTGAACAATGAGCAGTTCTTC. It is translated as CASSPPGLVNNEQFF.

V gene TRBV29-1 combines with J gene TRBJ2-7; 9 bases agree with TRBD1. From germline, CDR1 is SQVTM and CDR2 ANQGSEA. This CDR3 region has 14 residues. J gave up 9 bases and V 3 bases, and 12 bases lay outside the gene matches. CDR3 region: CSVEDWGQGGRQYF. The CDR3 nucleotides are TGCAGCGTTGAGGACTGGGGACAGGGTGGTAGGCAGTACTTC.

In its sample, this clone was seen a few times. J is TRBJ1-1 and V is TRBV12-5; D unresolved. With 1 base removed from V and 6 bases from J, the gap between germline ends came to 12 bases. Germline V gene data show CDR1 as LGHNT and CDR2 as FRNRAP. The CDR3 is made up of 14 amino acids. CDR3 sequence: CASGLGHGEPEAFF. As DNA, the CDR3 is TGTGCTAGTGGTTTGGGGCATGGGGAGCCTGAAGCTTTCTTT.

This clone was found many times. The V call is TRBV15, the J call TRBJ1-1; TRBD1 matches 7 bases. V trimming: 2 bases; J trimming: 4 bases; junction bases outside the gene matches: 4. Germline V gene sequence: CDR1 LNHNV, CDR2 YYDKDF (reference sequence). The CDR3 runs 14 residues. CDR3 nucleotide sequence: TGTGCCACCAGCAGACCTTACAGGGGCACTGAAGCTTTCTTT. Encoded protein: CATSRPYRGTEAFF. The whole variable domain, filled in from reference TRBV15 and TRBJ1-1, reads DAMVIQNPRYQVTQFGKPVTLSCSQTLNHNVMYWYQQKSSQAPKLLFHYYDKDFNNEADTPDNFQSRRPNTSFCFLDIRSPGLGDTAMYLCATSRPYRGTEAFFGQGTRLTVV.

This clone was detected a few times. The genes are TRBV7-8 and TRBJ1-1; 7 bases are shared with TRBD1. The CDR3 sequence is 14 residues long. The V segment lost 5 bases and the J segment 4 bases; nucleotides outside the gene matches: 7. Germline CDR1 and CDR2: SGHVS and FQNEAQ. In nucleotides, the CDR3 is TGTGCCAGCAGCCTAAGACAGGGTCTCACTGAAGCTTTCTTT. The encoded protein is CASSLRQGLTEAFF. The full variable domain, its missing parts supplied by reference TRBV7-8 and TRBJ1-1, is GAGVSQSPRYKVAKRGQDVALRCDPISGHVSLFWYQQALGQGPEFLTYFQNEAQLDKSGLPSDRFFAERPEGSVSTLKIQRTQQEDSAVYLCASSLRQGLTEAFFGQGTRLTVV.

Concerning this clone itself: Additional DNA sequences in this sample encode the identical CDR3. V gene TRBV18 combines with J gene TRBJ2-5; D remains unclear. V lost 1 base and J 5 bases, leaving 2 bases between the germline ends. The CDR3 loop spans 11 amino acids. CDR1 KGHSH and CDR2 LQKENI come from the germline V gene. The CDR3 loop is CASSPLETQYF. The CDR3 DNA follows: TGTGCCAGCTCACCACTTGAGACCCAGTACTTC. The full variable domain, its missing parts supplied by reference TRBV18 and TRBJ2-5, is NAGVMQNPRHLVRRRGQEARLRCSPMKGHSHVYWYRQLPEEGLKFMVYLQKENIIDESGMPKERFSAEFPKEGPSILRIQQVVRGDSAAYFCASSPLETQYFGPGTRLLVL.

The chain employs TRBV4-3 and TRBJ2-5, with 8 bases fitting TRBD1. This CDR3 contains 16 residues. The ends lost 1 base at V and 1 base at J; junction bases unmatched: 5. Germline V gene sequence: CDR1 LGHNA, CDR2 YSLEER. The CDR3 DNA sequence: TGCGCCAGCAGCCAAGTTCTACAGGGGGGCCAAGAGACCCAGTACTTC. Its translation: CASSQVLQGGQETQYF.

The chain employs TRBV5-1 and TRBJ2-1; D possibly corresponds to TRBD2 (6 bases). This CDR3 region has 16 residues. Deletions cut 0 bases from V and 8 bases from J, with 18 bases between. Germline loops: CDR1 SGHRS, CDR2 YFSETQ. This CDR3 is CASSLDAGSSVDEQFF. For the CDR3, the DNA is TGCGCCAGCAGCTTGGATGCGGGGTCAAGTGTCGATGAGCAGTTCTTC.

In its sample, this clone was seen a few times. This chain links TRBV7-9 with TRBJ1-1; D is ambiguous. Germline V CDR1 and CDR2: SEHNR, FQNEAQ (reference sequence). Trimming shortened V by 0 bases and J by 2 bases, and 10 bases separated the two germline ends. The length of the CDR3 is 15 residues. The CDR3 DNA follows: TGTGCCAGCAGCTTAGCGGGAGGGCCCAACACTGAAGCTTTCTTT. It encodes CASSLAGGPNTEAFF.

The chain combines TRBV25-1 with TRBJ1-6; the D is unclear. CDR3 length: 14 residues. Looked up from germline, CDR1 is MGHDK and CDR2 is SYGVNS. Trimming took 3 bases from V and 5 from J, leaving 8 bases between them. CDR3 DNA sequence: TGTGCCAGCAGTGATTTTCTTAATAATTCACCCCTCCACTTT. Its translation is CASSDFLNNSPLHF.

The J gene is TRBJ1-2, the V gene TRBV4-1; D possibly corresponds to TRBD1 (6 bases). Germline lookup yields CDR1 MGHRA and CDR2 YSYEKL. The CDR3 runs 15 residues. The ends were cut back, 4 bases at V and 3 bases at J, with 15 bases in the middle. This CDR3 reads CASSLSGTTDYGYTF. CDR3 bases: TGCGCCAGCAGCCTATCCGGGACAACCGACTATGGCTACACCTTC.

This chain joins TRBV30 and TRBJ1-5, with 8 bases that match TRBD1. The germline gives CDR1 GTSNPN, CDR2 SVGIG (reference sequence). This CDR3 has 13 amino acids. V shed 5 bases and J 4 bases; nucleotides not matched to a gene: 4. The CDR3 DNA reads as TGTGCCTGGGCAACAGGGGGGAATCAGCCCCAGCATTTT. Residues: CAWATGGNQPQHF.

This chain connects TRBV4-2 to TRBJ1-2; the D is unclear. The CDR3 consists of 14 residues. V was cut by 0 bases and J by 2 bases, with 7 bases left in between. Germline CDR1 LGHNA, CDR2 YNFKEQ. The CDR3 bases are TGTGCCAGCAGCCAAGAACGCCGAAACTATGGCTACACCTTC. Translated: CASSQERRNYGYTF.

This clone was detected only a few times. The chain's CDR3 is CATRRPGGETQYF. In DNA form, the CDR3 reads TGTGCCACCCGGCGCCCCGGCGGGGAGACCCAGTACTTC. The chain employs TRBV7-9 and TRBJ2-5, with TRBD2 as a possible D gene (5 bases). The germline gives CDR1 SEHNR, CDR2 FQNEAQ (reference sequence). The germline V and J ends were trimmed by 10 bases and 5 bases, with 17 bases remaining between them. This CDR3 has 13 amino acids. Using reference TRBV7-9 and TRBJ2-5 for the parts outside the CDR3, the full variable domain is DTGVSQNPRHKITKRGQNVTFRCDPISEHNRLYWYRQTLGQGPEFLTYFQNEAQLEKSRLLSDRFSAERPKGSFSTLEIQRTEQGDSAMYLCATRRPGGETQYFGPGTRLLVL.

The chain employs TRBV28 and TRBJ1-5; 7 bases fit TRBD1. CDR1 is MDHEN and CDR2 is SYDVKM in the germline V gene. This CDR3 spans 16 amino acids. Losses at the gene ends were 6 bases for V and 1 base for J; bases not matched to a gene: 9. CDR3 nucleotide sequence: TGTGCCAGCAGCCCCTGGACAGGAACGAGCAATCAGCCCCAGCATTTT. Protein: CASSPWTGTSNQPQHF.

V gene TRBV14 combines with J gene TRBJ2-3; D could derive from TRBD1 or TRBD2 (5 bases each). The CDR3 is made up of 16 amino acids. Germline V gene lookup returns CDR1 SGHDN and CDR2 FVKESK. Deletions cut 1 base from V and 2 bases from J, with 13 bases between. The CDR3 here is CASSQVGRVYTDTQYF. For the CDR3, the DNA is TGTGCCAGCAGCCAAGTGGGGCGGGTCTACACAGATACGCAGTATTTT.

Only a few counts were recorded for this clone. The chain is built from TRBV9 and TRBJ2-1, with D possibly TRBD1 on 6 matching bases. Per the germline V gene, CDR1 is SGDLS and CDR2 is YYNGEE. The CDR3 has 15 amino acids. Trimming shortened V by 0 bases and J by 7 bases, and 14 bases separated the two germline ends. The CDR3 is CASSVAGVGLNEQFF. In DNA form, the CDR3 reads TGTGCCAGCAGCGTAGCAGGGGTCGGTTTGAATGAGCAGTTCTTC.

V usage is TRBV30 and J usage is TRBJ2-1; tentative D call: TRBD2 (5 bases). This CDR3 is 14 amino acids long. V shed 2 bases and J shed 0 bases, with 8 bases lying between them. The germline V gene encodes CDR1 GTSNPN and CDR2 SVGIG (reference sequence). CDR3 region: CAWSQRVSYNEQFF. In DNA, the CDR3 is TGTGCCTGGAGTCAGAGGGTCTCCTACAATGAGCAGTTCTTC.

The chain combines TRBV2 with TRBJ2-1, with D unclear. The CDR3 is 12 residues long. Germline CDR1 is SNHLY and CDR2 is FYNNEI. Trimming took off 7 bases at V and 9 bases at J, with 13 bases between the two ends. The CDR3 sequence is CASTGPPGEQFF. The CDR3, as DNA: TGTGCCAGCACCGGACCCCCCGGTGAGCAGTTCTTC.

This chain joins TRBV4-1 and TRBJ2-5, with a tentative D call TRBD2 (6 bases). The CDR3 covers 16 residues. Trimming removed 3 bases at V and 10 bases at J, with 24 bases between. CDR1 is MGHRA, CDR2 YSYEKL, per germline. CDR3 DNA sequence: TGCGCCAGCAGCCAGACCCTAGCGAACCTGCGGTGGGGCCAGTACTTC. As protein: CASSQTLANLRWGQYF.